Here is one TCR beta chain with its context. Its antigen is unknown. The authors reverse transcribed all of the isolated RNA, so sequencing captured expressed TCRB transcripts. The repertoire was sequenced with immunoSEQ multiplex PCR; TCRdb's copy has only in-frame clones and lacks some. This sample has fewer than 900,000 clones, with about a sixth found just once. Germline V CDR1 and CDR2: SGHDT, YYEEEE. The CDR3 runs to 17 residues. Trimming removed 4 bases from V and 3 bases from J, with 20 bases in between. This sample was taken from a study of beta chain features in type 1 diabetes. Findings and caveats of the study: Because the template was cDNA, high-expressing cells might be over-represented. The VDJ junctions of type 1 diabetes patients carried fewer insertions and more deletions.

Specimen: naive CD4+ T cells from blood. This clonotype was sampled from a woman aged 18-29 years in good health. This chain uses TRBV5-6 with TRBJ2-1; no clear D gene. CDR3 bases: TGTGCCAGCAGCCCGGCGGAGTCCGGAAATTTCTACAATGAGCAGTTCTTC. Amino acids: CASSPAESGNFYNEQFF.